This note documents a single T cell receptor beta chain sequence. Its antigen is not yet known. No base quality values were provided; no much bigger clone lies one nucleotide off. The source of the sample is a study of T cells after yellow fever vaccination (dated by TCRdb to about 2019). Background for the entire study: Libraries from fractions with low cell numbers were prepared with the SMART-Seq v4 Ultra Low Input RNA kit. To track T-cell clones before and after primary and booster YFV17D yellow fever vaccination, bulk TCR alpha and beta repertoires were sequenced longitudinally. Two healthy male donors, one aged 18 to 29 and one aged 30 to 40 years, were included in the cohort. Blood samples were taken at several timepoints before and after primary and secondary immunization, and bulk PBMC replicates and cell subsets were isolated.

Summary of the overall study and its limitations: FACS-sorted repertoires could contain abundant contaminating clonotypes from the bulk population, so computational filtering was required. A small fraction of clonotypes showed up in both the CD4 and CD8 compartments, probably as a result of convergent recombination. After the booster, most of the clones that had expanded following primary vaccination were detected again (96% of CD4 and 80% to 90% of CD8), which suggests that memory was broadly maintained. Because only a couple of donors were included in the study, the extent to which the findings can be generalized is limited. Compared with the primary T-cell response, the secondary T-cell response was faster but weaker, reaching its peak on day 5 rather than on day 15.

Synthesis of TCR cDNA relied on 5'RACE template switching, a step that introduced a universal primer site along with unique molecular identifiers. Priming of cDNA synthesis was performed from both the TCR alpha and TCR beta constant segments. Library amplification involved two PCR steps, and the second step added sample barcodes and sequencing adapters. Sequencing of the libraries was done on either Illumina HiSeq 2500 (2x100 bp) or NovaSeq (2x150 bp). As for the authors' bioinformatics: MIGEC was used to demultiplex reads and collapse the reads into UMI consensus sequences, and MiXCR was used for V(D)J alignment. Vaccine-responding clonotypes were defined with edgeR using replicate PBMC samples, requiring FDR below 0.01 and a log2 fold change above 5 up to day 15. Each bulk clonotype received a CD4 or CD8 identity based on whether the sequenced CD4 or CD8 repertoire contained that clonotype at higher abundance. Using fastp trimming at Q25 and MiXCR clonotype assembly, TCRdb reanalyzed the public sequencing data and kept in-frame beta chains. Rows with one shared CDR3 protein collapse into an entry with the most common genes and DNA. V and J calls and clone size were set by TCRdb, not the authors. For this sample the table gives 300,000 to 400,000 distinct CDR3 sequences, of which about 7.8% were detected only once. Together, the top ten hold roughly 15% of the sample.

Based on the germline V gene, the CDR1 and CDR2 sequences are KGHSH and LQKENI. V is pared back by 2 bases and J by 3 bases, with 11 bases lying between the germline termini. Including the terminal cysteine and valine, the CDR3 comprises 14 residues. Only the CDR3 part of the read is kept: 42 bases, read in frame from the first base. What the treatment or condition label conveys for this sample: live attenuated yellow fever vaccine strain. At each blood-draw timepoint, two biological replicates of bulk PBMCs were collected. PBMCs were isolated from peripheral blood using a standard Ficoll-Paque protocol. TriZol was used to extract RNA from bulk PBMCs, CD4 and CD8 fractions, and dextramer-positive and dextramer-negative fractions.

Here the chain combines TRBV18 and TRBJ2-7; TRBD1 is a weak D gene call, 5 bases matching. The sample consisted of PBMCs, taken about 49 days after the first yellow fever vaccination. The TCR comes from a man younger than 30 who received the YFV17D yellow fever vaccine. The bases are TGTGCCAGCTCACCAGGGGCAGGGAACTACGAGCAGTACGTC. Its translation is CASSPGAGNYEQYV.